One and the same sample provided the 8 T cell receptor beta chains below, sequenced in a study of sequential checkpoint blockade in melanoma. Sequencing was performed with immunoSEQ multiplex PCR; in TCRdb, only in-frame clones are kept and a portion is missing. The profile covers approximately 11,000 clones, with roughly 81% appearing a single time and about 18% taken by the ten largest. Treatment meaning: randomized to nivolumab then ipilimumab (arm A) or the reverse (arm B). Sequencing used CD8+ T cells sorted from blood (inferred from file names), obtained from a patient given nivolumab and ipilimumab in sequence. These TCRs come from a human donor with melanoma.

The chain recombines TRBV7-6 with TRBJ2-2; the D gene is possibly TRBD2 (5 bases). This CDR3 has 15 amino acids. Germline-derived CDR1 and CDR2 are SGHVS and FNYEAQ. V lost 5 bases and J 5 bases, leaving 15 bases between the germline ends. CDR3 DNA: TGTGCCAGCAGCCCCCGCGAGGGTCGGACCGGGGAGCTGTTTTTT. Translation gives CASSPREGRTGELFF.

This sequence joins TRBV6-5 and TRBJ1-5, with D possibly matching TRBD1 (6 bases). The V gene lost 5 bases and the J gene lost 5 bases, with 10 bases spanning the gap. The CDR3 consists of 13 residues. Germline V gene sequence: CDR1 MNHEY, CDR2 SVGAGI. CDR3 region: CASSRTADQPQHF. The CDR3 DNA follows: TGTGCCAGCAGTCGGACAGCAGATCAGCCCCAGCATTTT.

This sequence joins TRBV28 and TRBJ2-7, with D possibly TRBD1 on 5 matching bases. The CDR3 length is 16 residues. Trimming pared 0 bases from V and 5 bases from J, leaving 17 bases between. Germline V CDR1 and CDR2: MDHEN, SYDVKM. The CDR3 reads CASSLWAGMDLDEQYF. CDR3 DNA sequence: TGTGCCAGCAGTTTATGGGCAGGGATGGATTTGGACGAGCAGTACTTC. The whole variable domain, remainder taken from reference TRBV28 and TRBJ2-7, is DVKVTQSSRYLVKRTGEKVFLECVQDMDHENMFWYRQDPGLGLRLIYFSYDVKMKEKGDIPEGYSVSREKKERFSLILESASTNQTSMYLCASSLWAGMDLDEQYFGPGTRLTVT.

The chain couples TRBV19 to TRBJ2-5; 8 bases align to TRBD1. The end of the DNA aligns better with TRBJ2-7, so the J call may be wrong. Germline V gene lookup returns CDR1 LNHDA and CDR2 SQIVND (reference sequence). This CDR3 contains 13 residues. CDR3 sequence reads: CASIGPGGGEQYF. CDR3 in DNA: TGTGCCAGTATAGGACCAGGGGGCGGCGAGCAGTACTTC.

This clone occurred once. The sample carries other DNA sequences with the same CDR3. J is TRBJ1-2 and V is TRBV4-1, with a weak D call TRBD1 (5 bases). CDR1 MGHRA and CDR2 YSYEKL come from the germline V gene. V was cut by 6 bases and J by 4 bases, with 9 bases left in between. CDR3 size: 12 residues. The CDR3 sequence: CASSGDSYGYTF. CDR3 sequence (DNA): TGCGCCAGCAGTGGGGACTCCTATGGCTACACCTTC.

By share, this clone ranks as medium-sized. This specimen includes other DNA sequences encoding the same CDR3. This sequence joins TRBV7-9 and TRBJ2-3; D possibly corresponds to TRBD2 (5 bases). Germline assignment: CDR1 SEHNR and CDR2 FQNEAQ (reference sequence). The germline V and J ends were trimmed by 6 bases and 0 bases, with 13 bases remaining between them. The CDR3 length is 15 residues. For the CDR3, the DNA is TGTGCCAGCAGTCCCCGGGGAGTAAGCACAGATACGCAGTATTTT. The encoded protein is CASSPRGVSTDTQYF.

Notes on this clone: The sample has other DNA sequences that encode this CDR3 too. The V gene is TRBV7-9, the J gene TRBJ2-3, with a possible D match to TRBD2 (5 bases). CDR1 and CDR2 from the germline V gene are SEHNR and FQNEAQ (reference sequence). The CDR3 loop spans 15 amino acids. The germline V and J ends were trimmed by 2 bases and 0 bases, with 9 bases remaining between them. CDR3 amino acids: CASSLPGISTDTQYF. CDR3 bases: TGTGCCAGCAGCTTACCCGGGATTAGCACAGATACGCAGTATTTT. Based on the CDR3 plus reference TRBV7-9 and TRBJ2-3, the full variable domain is DTGVSQNPRHKITKRGQNVTFRCDPISEHNRLYWYRQTLGQGPEFLTYFQNEAQLEKSRLLSDRFSAERPKGSFSTLEIQRTEQGDSAMYLCASSLPGISTDTQYFGPGTRLTVL.

The rearrangement uses TRBV7-9 and TRBJ1-4; 9 positions agree with TRBD1. V was pared by 7 bases and J by 12 bases, with 15 bases of the junction left unmatched. CDR3 length: 15 amino acids. Germline V CDR1 and CDR2: SEHNR, FQNEAQ (reference sequence). CDR3: CASNIAGDRAKELFF. The CDR3 DNA follows: TGTGCCAGCAACATAGCAGGGGACAGGGCGAAAGAACTGTTTTTT.